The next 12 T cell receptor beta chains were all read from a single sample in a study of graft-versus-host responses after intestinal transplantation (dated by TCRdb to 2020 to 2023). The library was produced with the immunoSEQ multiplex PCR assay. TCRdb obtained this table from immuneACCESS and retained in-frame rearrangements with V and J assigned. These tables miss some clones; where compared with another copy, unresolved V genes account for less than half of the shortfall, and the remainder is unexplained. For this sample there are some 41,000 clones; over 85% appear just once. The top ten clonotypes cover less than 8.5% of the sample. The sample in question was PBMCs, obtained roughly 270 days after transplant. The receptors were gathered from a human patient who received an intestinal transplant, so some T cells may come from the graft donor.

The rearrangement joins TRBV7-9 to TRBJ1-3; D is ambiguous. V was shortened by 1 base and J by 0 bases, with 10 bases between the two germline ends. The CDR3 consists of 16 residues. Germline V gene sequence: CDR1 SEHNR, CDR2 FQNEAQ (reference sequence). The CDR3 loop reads CASSLVQRASGNTIYF. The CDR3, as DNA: TGTGCCAGCAGCTTAGTACAAAGGGCCTCTGGAAACACCATATATTTT.

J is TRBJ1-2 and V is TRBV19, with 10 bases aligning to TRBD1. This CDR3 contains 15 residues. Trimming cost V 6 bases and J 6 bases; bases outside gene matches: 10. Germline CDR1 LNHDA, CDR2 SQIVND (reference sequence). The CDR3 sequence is CASRVRDRGLNGYTF. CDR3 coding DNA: TGTGCCAGTAGGGTCCGGGACAGGGGACTCAATGGCTACACCTTC.

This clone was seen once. This CDR3 is CASSLSLYNEQFF. The CDR3 DNA reads TGTGCCAGCAGTTTATCCCTCTACAATGAGCAGTTCTTC. The chain joins TRBV27 to TRBJ2-1; no firm D call. Per the germline V gene, CDR1 is MNHEY and CDR2 is SMNVEV (reference sequence). This CDR3 comprises 13 residues. The germline V and J ends were trimmed by 0 bases and 3 bases, with 3 bases remaining between them.

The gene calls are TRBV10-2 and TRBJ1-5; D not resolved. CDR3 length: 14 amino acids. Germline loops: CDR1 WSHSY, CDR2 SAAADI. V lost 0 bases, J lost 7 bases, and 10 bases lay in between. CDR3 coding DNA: TGCGCCAGCAGTGAGTCGTCAGGCTACCAGCCCCAGCATTTT. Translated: CASSESSGYQPQHF.

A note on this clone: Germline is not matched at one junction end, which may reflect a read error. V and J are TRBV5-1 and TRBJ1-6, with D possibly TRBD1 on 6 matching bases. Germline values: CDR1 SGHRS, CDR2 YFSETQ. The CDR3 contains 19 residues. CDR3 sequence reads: CASSLVGRGRSGDSSPLYF. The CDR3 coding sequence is TGCGCCAGCAGCTTGGTAGGCAGGGGCCGATCTGGGGATAGTTCACCCCTCTACTTT.

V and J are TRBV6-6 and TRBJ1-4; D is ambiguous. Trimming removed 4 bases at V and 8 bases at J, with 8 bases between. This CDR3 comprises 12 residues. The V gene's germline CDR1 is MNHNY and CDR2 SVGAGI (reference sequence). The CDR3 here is CASSSGSEKLFF. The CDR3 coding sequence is TGTGCCAGCAGTTCGGGAAGCGAAAAACTGTTTTTT.

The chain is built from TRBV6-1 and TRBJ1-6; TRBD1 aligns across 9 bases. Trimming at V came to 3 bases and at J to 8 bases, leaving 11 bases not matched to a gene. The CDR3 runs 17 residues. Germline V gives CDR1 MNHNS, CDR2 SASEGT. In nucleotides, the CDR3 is TGTGCCAGCAGTGACCGACAGGGGGTGCTTATGGATTCACCCCTCCACTTT. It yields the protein CASSDRQGVLMDSPLHF.

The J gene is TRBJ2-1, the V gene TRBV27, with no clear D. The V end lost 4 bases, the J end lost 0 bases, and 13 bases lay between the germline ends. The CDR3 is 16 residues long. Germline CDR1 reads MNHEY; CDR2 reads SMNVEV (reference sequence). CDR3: CASSSDLWSSYNEQFF. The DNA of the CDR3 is TGTGCCAGCAGTTCGGATCTATGGAGCTCCTACAATGAGCAGTTCTTC.

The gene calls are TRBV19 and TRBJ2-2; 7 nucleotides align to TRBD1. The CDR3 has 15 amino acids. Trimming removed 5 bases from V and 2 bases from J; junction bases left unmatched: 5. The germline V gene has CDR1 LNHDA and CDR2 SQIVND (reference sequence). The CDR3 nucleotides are TGTGCCAGTAGTGTTGGGACAGTTAACACCGGGGAGCTGTTTTTT. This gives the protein CASSVGTVNTGELFF.

CDR3 protein: CASSGWAGINGNEQFF. CDR3 bases: TGTGCCAGCAGCGGGTGGGCGGGGATAAATGGCAATGAGCAGTTCTTC. J is TRBJ2-1 and V is TRBV9; possible D gene TRBD2, 6 bases. Germline V lookup: CDR1 SGDLS, CDR2 YYNGEE. The germline V and J ends were trimmed by 3 bases and 6 bases, with 19 bases remaining between them. This CDR3 spans 16 amino acids.

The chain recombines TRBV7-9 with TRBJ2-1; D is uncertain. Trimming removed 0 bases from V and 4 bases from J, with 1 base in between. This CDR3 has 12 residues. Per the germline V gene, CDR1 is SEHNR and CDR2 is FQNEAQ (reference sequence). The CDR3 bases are TGTGCCAGCAGCTTAGCGTACAATGAGCAGTTCTTC. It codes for CASSLAYNEQFF. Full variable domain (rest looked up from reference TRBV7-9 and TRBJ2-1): DTGVSQNPRHKITKRGQNVTFRCDPISEHNRLYWYRQTLGQGPEFLTYFQNEAQLEKSRLLSDRFSAERPKGSFSTLEIQRTEQGDSAMYLCASSLAYNEQFFGPGTRLTVL.

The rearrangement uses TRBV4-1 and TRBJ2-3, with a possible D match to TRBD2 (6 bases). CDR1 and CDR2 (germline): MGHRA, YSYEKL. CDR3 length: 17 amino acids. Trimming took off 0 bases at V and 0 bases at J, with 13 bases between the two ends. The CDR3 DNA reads TGCGCCAGCAGCCAAGATGATGCGGGGCAGAGCACAGATACGCAGTATTTT. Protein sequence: CASSQDDAGQSTDTQYF.